The sequence of this T cell receptor beta chain was determined in a study of T cell changes during pregnancy in multiple sclerosis. This clone was counted only a few times. The V and J ends lost 5 bases and 3 bases, in that order; junction bases with no gene match: 6. The CDR3 contains 15 residues. The germline gives CDR1 MNHNS, CDR2 SASEGT. TCRdb's copy holds only in-frame clones and misses some; the assay was immunoSEQ multiplex PCR. The data contain around 50,000 clones, approximately 92% of them seen just once; the ten biggest clones take up about 0.7%. This sample comprised CD4+ T cells from peripheral blood mononuclear cells, obtained in the third trimester of pregnancy. The TCR sequence derives from a female donor with multiple sclerosis, enrolled in a pregnancy study. The rearrangement links TRBV6-1 to TRBJ2-2; 7 nucleotides match TRBD1. Here the CDR3 DNA reads TGTGCCAGCAGTATGACAGGGACGCACACCGGGGAGCTGTTTTTT. This translates into CASSMTGTHTGELFF.